Listed below are T cell receptor beta chains from one sample, sequenced in a study of cytomegalovirus exposure and HLA in healthy donors. Profiled with immunoSEQ multiplex PCR; TCRdb holds only in-frame clones, not every one. This table has around 100,000 clones, about a tenth appearing once. The specimen was PBMCs. The receptors were gathered from a man in his forties in good health and CMV-seropositive. The CDR3 runs from the conserved cysteine through the conserved F or W. Each record gives: J gene, D gene, V gene, clone size, CDR3 protein, CDR3 DNA. The D gene is left open where the match is weak. For some rows the clone size is stated as once, few or many, or as a class when expanded; others skip it.

j_gene: TRBJ1-3; d_gene: NA; v_gene: TRBV28; abundance: NA; CDR3aa: CASSSGTTGNTIYF; CDR3nt: TGTGCCAGCAGTTCCGGGACAACCGGAAACACCATATATTTT
j_gene: TRBJ1-1; d_gene: NA; v_gene: TRBV6-1; abundance: few; CDR3aa: CASSAETVSTEAFF; CDR3nt: TGTGCCAGCAGTGCGGAGACGGTTTCCACTGAAGCTTTCTTT
j_gene: TRBJ1-1; d_gene: NA; v_gene: TRBV19; abundance: NA; CDR3aa: CASGSGIRTEAFF; CDR3nt: TGTGCCAGTGGTTCAGGGATTAGGACTGAAGCTTTCTTT
j_gene: TRBJ1-2; d_gene: NA; v_gene: TRBV4-2; abundance: few; CDR3aa: CASSQDSMSGYTF; CDR3nt: TGTGCCAGCAGCCAAGATAGCATGAGTGGCTACACCTTC
j_gene: TRBJ2-5; d_gene: NA; v_gene: TRBV5-1; abundance: many; CDR3aa: CASSLKTGLVQETQYF; CDR3nt: TGCGCCAGCAGCCTGAAAACAGGGCTCGTCCAAGAGACCCAGTACTTC
j_gene: TRBJ2-2; d_gene: NA; v_gene: TRBV5-1; abundance: few; CDR3aa: CASRRFSNTGELFF; CDR3nt: TGCGCCTCTCGGAGGTTTTCGAACACCGGGGAGCTGTTTTTT
j_gene: TRBJ1-4; d_gene: NA; v_gene: TRBV30; abundance: few; CDR3aa: CAWSVWATTNEKLFF; CDR3nt: TGTGCCTGGAGTGTATGGGCAACAACTAATGAAAAACTGTTTTTT
j_gene: TRBJ2-3; d_gene: NA; v_gene: TRBV6-5; abundance: few; CDR3aa: CASSSSRTQYF; CDR3nt: TGTGCCAGCAGCTCCTCGAGGACGCAGTATTTT
j_gene: TRBJ1-2; d_gene: NA; v_gene: TRBV30; abundance: few; CDR3aa: CAWSSGGYTF; CDR3nt: TGTGCCTGGAGTTCCGGTGGCTACACCTTC
j_gene: TRBJ2-7; d_gene: TRBD2; v_gene: TRBV11-3; abundance: few; CDR3aa: CASSLGLAGYHEQYF; CDR3nt: TGTGCCAGCAGCCTCGGACTAGCGGGATATCACGAGCAGTACTTC
j_gene: TRBJ2-1; d_gene: NA; v_gene: TRBV4-3; abundance: few; CDR3aa: CASSQGVGANYNEQFF; CDR3nt: TGCGCCAGCAGCCAAGGAGTGGGAGCAAATTACAATGAGCAGTTCTTC
j_gene: TRBJ2-3; d_gene: TRBD1; v_gene: TRBV6-1; abundance: few; CDR3aa: CASNRDRITDTQYF; CDR3nt: TGTGCCAGCAACCGGGACAGGATTACAGATACGCAGTATTTT
j_gene: TRBJ1-3; d_gene: TRBD1; v_gene: TRBV6-6; abundance: few; CDR3aa: CASSLGTGPNTIYF; CDR3nt: TGTGCCAGCAGTTTGGGGACAGGGCCGAACACCATATATTTT
j_gene: TRBJ1-1; d_gene: NA; v_gene: TRBV27; abundance: NA; CDR3aa: CASSRRGETTEAFF; CDR3nt: TGTGCCAGCAGCCGCAGGGGAGAGACCACTGAAGCTTTCTTT
j_gene: TRBJ1-2; d_gene: NA; v_gene: TRBV7-3; abundance: NA; CDR3aa: CASSPTRGDYGYTF; CDR3nt: TGTGCCAGCAGCCCGACTAGAGGGGACTATGGCTACACCTTC
j_gene: TRBJ1-5; d_gene: TRBD1; v_gene: TRBV6-6; abundance: few; CDR3aa: CASLRGTENQPQHF; CDR3nt: TGTGCCAGCCTCAGGGGGACAGAAAATCAGCCCCAGCATTTT
j_gene: TRBJ2-1; d_gene: NA; v_gene: TRBV9; abundance: NA; CDR3aa: CASSPGGLAYNEQFF; CDR3nt: TGTGCCAGCAGCCCTGGAGGGCTAGCGTACAATGAGCAGTTCTTC
j_gene: TRBJ2-2; d_gene: TRBD1; v_gene: TRBV4-1; abundance: NA; CDR3aa: CASSQERGRGLGGELFF; CDR3nt: TGCGCCAGCAGCCAAGAGAGGGGCAGGGGGCTCGGCGGGGAGCTGTTTTTT
j_gene: TRBJ2-3; d_gene: TRBD2; v_gene: TRBV7-2; abundance: few; CDR3aa: CASRRPGLATDTQYF; CDR3nt: TGTGCCAGCAGACGACCGGGACTAGCGACAGATACGCAGTATTTT
j_gene: TRBJ2-1; d_gene: NA; v_gene: TRBV9; abundance: NA; CDR3aa: CASSVAGDNEQFF; CDR3nt: TGTGCCAGCAGCGTAGCCGGGGACAATGAGCAGTTCTTC
j_gene: TRBJ2-7; d_gene: TRBD2; v_gene: TRBV9; abundance: few; CDR3aa: CASSVGTSEWYEQYF; CDR3nt: TGTGCCAGCAGCGTCGGGACTAGCGAGTGGTACGAGCAGTACTTC
j_gene: TRBJ2-1; d_gene: TRBD2; v_gene: TRBV23-1; abundance: NA; CDR3aa: CASSQKGREHYNEQFF; CDR3nt: TGCGCCAGCAGTCAAAAAGGGCGGGAGCATTACAATGAGCAGTTCTTC
j_gene: TRBJ2-7; d_gene: NA; v_gene: TRBV5-1; abundance: few; CDR3aa: CASSTTYEQYF; CDR3nt: TGCGCCAGCAGCACAACCTACGAGCAGTACTTC